One TCR beta chain is described in this entry. The sample contains more than one DNA sequence encoding this CDR3. No patient had received any treatment before thyroid surgery. The source of the sample is a study of metastatic and nonmetastatic thyroid tumors. The overall study: Patients with malignant and benign thyroid disease provided blood and tumor or nodule tissue, whose repertoires were compared.

The germline gives CDR1 DFQATT, CDR2 SNEGSKA (reference sequence). Trimming cost V 6 bases and J 2 bases; bases outside gene matches: 11. The CDR3 spans 17 residues. In the authors' methods: CDR3 was compared across clinicopathological groups, and the resulting differences were used to build a distant-metastasis classifier for papillary thyroid cancer. With MiXCR, TCRdb called clones anew from the PCR reads. V and J calls and clone size were set by TCRdb, not the authors. Here the sample spans fewer than 20,000 clones, approximately 23% being singletons. The chain recombines TRBV20-1 with TRBJ2-5; 14 bases match TRBD2. The origin of this receptor is a female donor with papillary thyroid cancer or a benign thyroid nodule (not recorded which). Some clones in this sample may be carry-over from other donors' samples. The sequencing sample was made of adjacent normal tissue. The CDR3 spells CSAPGTSGRGGQETQYF. The CDR3 bases are TGCAGTGCCCCAGGGACTAGCGGGAGAGGAGGACAAGAGACCCAGTACTTC.